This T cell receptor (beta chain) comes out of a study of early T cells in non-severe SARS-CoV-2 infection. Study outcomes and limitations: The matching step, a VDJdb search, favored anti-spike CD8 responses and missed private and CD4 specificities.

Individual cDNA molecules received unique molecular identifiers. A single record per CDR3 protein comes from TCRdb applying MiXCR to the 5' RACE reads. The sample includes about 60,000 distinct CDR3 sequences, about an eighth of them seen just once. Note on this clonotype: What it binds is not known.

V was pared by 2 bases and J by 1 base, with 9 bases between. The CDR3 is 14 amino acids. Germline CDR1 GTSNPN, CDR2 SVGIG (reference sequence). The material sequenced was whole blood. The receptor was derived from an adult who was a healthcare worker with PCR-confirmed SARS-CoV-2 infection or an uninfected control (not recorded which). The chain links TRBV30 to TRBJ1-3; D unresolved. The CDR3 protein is CAWSLDRSGNTIYF. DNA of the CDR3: TGTGCCTGGAGTTTGGACCGTTCTGGAAACACCATATATTTT.